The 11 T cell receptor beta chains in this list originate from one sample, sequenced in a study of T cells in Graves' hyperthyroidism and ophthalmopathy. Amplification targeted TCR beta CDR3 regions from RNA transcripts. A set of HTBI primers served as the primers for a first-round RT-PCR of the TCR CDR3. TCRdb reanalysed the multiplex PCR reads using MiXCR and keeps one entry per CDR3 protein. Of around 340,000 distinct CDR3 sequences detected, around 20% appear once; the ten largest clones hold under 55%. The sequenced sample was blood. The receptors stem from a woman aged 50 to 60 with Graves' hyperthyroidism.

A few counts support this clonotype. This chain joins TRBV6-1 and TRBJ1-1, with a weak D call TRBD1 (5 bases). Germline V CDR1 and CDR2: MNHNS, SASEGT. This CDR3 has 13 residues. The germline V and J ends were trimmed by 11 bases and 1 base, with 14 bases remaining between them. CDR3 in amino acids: CAGSWGKNTEAFF. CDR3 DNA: TGTGCCGGGTCGTGGGGCAAGAACACTGAAGCTTTCTTT.

The CDR3 protein is CARPTPQRNTEAFF. The CDR3 bases are TGTGCCAGACCCACCCCTCAGAGAAACACTGAAGCTTTCTTT. The chain carries TRBV6-1 and TRBJ1-1, with D unresolved. Trimming stripped 9 bases from V and 2 bases from J, with 16 bases between. Per germline, CDR1 MNHNS and CDR2 SASEGT. This CDR3 contains 14 residues.

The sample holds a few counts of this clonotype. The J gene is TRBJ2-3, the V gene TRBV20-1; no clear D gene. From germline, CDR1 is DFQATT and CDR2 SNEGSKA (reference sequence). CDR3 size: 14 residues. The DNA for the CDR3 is TGCAGCGTTGGGGTGTCCTGGGGAACAGATACGCAGTATTTT. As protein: CSVGVSWGTDTQYF.

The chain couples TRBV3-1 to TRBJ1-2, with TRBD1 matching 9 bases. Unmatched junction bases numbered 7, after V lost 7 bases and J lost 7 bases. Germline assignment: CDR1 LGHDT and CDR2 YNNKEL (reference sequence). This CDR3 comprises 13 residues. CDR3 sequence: CASIRTGDIGYTF. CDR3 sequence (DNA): TGTGCCAGCATCAGGACAGGGGATATTGGCTACACCTTC.

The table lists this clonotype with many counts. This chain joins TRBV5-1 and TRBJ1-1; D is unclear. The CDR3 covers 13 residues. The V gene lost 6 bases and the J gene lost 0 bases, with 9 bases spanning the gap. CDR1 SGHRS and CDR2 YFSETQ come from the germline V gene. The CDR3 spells CASKREVNTEAFF. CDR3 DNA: TGCGCCAGCAAAAGAGAGGTGAACACTGAAGCTTTCTTT.

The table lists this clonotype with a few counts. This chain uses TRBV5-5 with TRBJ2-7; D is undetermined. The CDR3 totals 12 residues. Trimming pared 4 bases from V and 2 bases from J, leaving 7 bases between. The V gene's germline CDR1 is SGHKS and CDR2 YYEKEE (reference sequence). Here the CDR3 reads CASSKNTYEQYF. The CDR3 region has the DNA TGTGCCAGCAGCAAGAACACCTACGAGCAGTACTTC.

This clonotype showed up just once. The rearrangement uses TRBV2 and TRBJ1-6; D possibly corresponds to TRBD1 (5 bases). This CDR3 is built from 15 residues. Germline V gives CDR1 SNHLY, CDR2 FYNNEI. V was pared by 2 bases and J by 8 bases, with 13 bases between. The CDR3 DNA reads TGTGCCAGCAGTGAAATCCGGGGGACCCATTCACCCCTCCACTTT. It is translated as CASSEIRGTHSPLHF.

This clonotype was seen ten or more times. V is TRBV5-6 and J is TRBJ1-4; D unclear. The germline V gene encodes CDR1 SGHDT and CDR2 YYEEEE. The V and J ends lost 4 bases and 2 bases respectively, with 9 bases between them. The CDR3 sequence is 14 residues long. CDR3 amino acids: CASSVDGTNEKLFF. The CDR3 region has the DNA TGTGCCAGCAGCGTGGACGGGACTAATGAAAAACTGTTTTTT.

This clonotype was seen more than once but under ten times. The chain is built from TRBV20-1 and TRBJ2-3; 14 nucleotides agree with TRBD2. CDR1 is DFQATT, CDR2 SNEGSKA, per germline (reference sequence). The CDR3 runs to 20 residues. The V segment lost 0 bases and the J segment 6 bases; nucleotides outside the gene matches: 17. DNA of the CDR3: TGCAGTGCTAGAGACGAGGCCGGGACTAGCGGGGGTAGGGGGATCGATACGCAGTATTTT. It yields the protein CSARDEAGTSGGRGIDTQYF.

The CDR3 protein is CASSPPSGGFESTDTQYF. DNA for the CDR3: TGTGCCAGCAGTCCCCCTAGCGGGGGGTTCGAGAGCACAGATACGCAGTATTTT. The rearrangement joins TRBV12-3 or TRBV12-4 to TRBJ2-3, with 11 nucleotides matching TRBD2. The ends lost 5 bases at V and 0 bases at J; junction bases unmatched: 10. The CDR3 loop spans 18 amino acids.

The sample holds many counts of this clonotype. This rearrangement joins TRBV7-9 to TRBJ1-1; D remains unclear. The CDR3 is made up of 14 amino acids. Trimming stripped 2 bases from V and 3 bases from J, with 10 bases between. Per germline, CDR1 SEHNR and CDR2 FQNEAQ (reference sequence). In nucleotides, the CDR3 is TGTGCCAGCAGCTTATCGAGCAGGTACACTGAAGCTTTCTTT. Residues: CASSLSSRYTEAFF.